The next 2 T cell receptor beta chains were all read from a single sample in a study of shared clonotypes between healthy human individuals. Measured with immunoSEQ multiplex PCR; TCRdb has only the in-frame clones, and not every one. The sample includes about 490,000 clones, 76% of them seen just once. The material sequenced was PBMCs. Receptor source: a woman in her thirties or forties in good health. Some clones in this sample may be carry-over from other donors' samples.

The genes are TRBV27 and TRBJ2-4; 11 bases are shared with TRBD2. Germline V lookup: CDR1 MNHEY, CDR2 SMNVEV (reference sequence). This CDR3 is built from 15 residues. J was trimmed by 4 bases and V by 5 bases; bases with no gene match: 4. For the CDR3, the DNA is TGTGCCAGCAGTCCCGGGACTAGCGGAAAAAACATTCAGTACTTC. Translated, it gives CASSPGTSGKNIQYF.

The CDR3 nucleotides are TGTGCCAGCAGTGAACGGTGGACAGGGTTTACCTACGAGCAGTACTTC. Its protein is CASSERWTGFTYEQYF. The rearrangement joins TRBV6-1 to TRBJ2-7; 8 bases match TRBD1. The CDR3 covers 16 residues. Germline V gives CDR1 MNHNS, CDR2 SASEGT. V gave up 2 bases and J gave up 2 bases; unmatched junction bases: 8.